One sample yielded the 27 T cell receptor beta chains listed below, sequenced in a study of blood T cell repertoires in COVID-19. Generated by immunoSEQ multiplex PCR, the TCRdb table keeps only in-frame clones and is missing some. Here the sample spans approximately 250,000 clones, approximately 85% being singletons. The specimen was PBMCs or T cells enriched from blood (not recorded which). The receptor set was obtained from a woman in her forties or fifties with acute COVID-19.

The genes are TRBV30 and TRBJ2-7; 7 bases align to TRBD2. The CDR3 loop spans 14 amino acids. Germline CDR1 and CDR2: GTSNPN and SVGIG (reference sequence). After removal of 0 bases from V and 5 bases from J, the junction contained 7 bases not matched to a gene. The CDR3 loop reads CAWSVGGSGHEQYF. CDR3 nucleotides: TGTGCCTGGAGTGTAGGCGGGAGCGGGCACGAGCAGTACTTC.

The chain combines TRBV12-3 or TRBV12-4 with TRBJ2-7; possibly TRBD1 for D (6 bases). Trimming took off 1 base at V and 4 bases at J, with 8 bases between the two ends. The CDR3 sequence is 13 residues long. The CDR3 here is CASSLVRGYEQYF. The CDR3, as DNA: TGTGCCAGCAGTTTAGTCAGGGGATACGAGCAGTACTTC.

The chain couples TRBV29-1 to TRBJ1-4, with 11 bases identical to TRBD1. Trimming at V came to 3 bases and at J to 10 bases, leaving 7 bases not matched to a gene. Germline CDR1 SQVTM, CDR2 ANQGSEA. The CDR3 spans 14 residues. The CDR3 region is CSVDLMGTGGKLFF. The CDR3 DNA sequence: TGCAGCGTTGACCTAATGGGGACAGGGGGAAAACTGTTTTTT. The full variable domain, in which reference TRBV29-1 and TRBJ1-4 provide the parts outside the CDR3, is SAVISQKPSRDICQRGTSLTIQCQVDSQVTMMFWYRQQPGQSLTLIATANQGSEATYESGFVIDKFPISRPNLTFSTLTVSNMSPEDSSIYLCSVDLMGTGGKLFFGSGTQLSVL.

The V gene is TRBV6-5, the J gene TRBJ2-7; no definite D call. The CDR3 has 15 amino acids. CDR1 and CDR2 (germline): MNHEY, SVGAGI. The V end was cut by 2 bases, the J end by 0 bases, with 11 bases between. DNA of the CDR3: TGTGCCAGCAGTTACGGGCAGACGAGCTCCTACGAGCAGTACTTC. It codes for CASSYGQTSSYEQYF.

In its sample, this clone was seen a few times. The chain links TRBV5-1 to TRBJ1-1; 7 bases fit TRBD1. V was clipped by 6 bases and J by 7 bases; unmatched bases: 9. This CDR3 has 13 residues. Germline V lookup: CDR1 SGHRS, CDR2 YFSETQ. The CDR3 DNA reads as TGCGCCAGCAACACCCTACAGGGGAATGAAGCTTTCTTT. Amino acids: CASNTLQGNEAFF.

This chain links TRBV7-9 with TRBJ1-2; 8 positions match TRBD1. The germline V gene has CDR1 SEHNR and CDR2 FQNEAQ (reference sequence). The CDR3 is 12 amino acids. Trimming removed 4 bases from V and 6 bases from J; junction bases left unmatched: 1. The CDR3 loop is CASSWTGNGYTF. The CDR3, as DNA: TGTGCCAGCAGCTGGACAGGGAATGGCTACACCTTC.

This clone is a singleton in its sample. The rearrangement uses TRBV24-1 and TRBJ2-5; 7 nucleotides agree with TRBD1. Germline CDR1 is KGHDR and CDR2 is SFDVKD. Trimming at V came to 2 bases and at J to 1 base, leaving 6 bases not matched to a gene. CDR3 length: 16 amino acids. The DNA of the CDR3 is TGTGCCACCAGTGATTCGAGACAGGGATTCCAAGAGACCCAGTACTTC. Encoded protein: CATSDSRQGFQETQYF.

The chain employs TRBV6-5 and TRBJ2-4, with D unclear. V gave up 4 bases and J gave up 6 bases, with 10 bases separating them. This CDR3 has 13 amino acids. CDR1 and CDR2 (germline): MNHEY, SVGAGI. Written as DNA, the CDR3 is TGTGCCAGCAGTTCCGGTTCCGGAAACATTCAGTACTTC. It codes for CASSSGSGNIQYF.

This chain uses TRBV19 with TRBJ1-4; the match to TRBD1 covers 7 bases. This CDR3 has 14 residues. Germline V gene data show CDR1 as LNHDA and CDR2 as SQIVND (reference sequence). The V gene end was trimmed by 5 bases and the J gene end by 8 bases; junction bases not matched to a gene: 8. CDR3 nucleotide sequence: TGTGCCAGTAGTTCCGGGACAGAAAGCGAAAAACTGTTTTTT. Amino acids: CASSSGTESEKLFF.

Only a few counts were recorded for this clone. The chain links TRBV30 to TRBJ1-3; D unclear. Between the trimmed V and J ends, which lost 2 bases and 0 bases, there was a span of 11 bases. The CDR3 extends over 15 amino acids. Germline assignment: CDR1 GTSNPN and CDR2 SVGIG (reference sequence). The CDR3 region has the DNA TGTGCCTGGAGTCCCACGATACTCTCTGGAAACACCATATATTTT. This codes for CAWSPTILSGNTIYF. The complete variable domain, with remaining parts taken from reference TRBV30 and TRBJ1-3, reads SQTIHQWPATLVQPVGSPLSLECTVEGTSNPNLYWYRQAAGRGLQLLFYSVGIGQISSEVPQNLSASRPQDRQFILSSKKLLLSDSGFYLCAWSPTILSGNTIYFGEGSWLTVV.

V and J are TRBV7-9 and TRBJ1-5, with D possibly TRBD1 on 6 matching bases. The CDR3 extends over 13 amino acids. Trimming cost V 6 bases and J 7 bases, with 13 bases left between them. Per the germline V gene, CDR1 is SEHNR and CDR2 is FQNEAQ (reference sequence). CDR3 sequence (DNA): TGTGCCAGCAGTAATCAGGGGCGGCAGCCCCAGCATTTT. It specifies CASSNQGRQPQHF. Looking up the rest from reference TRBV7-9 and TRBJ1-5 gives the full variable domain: DTGVSQNPRHKITKRGQNVTFRCDPISEHNRLYWYRQTLGQGPEFLTYFQNEAQLEKSRLLSDRFSAERPKGSFSTLEIQRTEQGDSAMYLCASSNQGRQPQHFGDGTRLSIL.

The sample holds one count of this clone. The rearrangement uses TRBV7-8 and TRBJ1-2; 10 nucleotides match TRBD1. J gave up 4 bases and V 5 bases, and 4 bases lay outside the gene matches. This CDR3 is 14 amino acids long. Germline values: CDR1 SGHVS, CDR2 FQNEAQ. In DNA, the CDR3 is TGTGCCAGCAGCAACCGGGACAGGGGCTATGGCTACACCTTC. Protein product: CASSNRDRGYGYTF.

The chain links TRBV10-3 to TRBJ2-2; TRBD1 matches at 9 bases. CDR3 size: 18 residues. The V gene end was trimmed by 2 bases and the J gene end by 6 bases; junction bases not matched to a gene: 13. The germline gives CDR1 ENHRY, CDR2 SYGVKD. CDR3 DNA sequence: TGTGCCATCAGTGAGAACCCGGGACAGGGTGTCTCGTCCGGGGAGCTGTTTTTT. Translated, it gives CAISENPGQGVSSGELFF.

The DNA of the CDR3 is TGTGCCAGCAGCTTAGCGCGGGCCGGGGAGATGGGCTACACCTTC. Translated: CASSLARAGEMGYTF. This chain links TRBV7-2 with TRBJ1-2; D gene ambiguous. Germline CDR1 reads SGHTA; CDR2 reads FQGNSA. CDR3 size: 15 residues. The V end was cut by 0 bases, the J end by 8 bases, with 16 bases between.

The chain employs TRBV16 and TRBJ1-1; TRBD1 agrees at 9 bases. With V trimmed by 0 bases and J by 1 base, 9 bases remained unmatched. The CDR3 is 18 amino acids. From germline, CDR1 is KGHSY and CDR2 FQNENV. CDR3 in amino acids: CASSQSLGQGSQNTEAFF. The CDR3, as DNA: TGTGCCAGCAGCCAATCCCTGGGACAGGGTTCCCAGAACACTGAAGCTTTCTTT.

This CDR3 reads CASSQFGRGREKLFF. The CDR3 DNA sequence: TGTGCCAGCAGCCAATTCGGCAGGGGGCGCGAAAAACTGTTTTTT. The V gene is TRBV14, the J gene TRBJ1-4; TRBD1 matches at 8 bases. V was clipped by 2 bases and J by 8 bases; unmatched bases: 7. The CDR3 is 15 residues long. Per germline, CDR1 SGHDN and CDR2 FVKESK.

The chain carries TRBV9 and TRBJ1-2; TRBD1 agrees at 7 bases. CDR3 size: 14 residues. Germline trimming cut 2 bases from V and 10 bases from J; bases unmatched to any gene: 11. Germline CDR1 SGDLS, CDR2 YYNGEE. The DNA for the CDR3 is TGTGCCAGCAGCGTGGGACAGCCTCTTTCGTACTACACCTTC. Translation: CASSVGQPLSYYTF.

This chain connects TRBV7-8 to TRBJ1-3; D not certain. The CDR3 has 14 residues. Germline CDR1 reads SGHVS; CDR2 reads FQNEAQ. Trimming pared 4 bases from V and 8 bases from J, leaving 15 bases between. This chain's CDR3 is CASSSTTFSHTIYF. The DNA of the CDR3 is TGTGCCAGCAGCTCGACAACCTTCTCGCACACCATATATTTT.

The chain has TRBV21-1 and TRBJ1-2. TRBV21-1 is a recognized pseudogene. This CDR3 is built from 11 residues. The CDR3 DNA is TGTGCCAGCACTTTTAACTATGGCTACACCTTC. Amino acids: CASTFNYGYTF.

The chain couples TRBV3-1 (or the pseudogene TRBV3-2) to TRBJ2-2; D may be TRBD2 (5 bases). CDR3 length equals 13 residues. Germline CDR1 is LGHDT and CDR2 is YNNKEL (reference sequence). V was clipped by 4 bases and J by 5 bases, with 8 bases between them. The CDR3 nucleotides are TGTGCCAGCAGCCGCACTAGTACCGGGGAGCTGTTTTTT. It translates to CASSRTSTGELFF.

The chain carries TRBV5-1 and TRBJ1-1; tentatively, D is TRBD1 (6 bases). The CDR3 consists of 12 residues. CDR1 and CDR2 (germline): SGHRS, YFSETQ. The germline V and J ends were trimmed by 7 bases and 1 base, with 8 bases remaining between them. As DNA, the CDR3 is TGCGCCAGCCTGACAGGGAACACTGAAGCTTTCTTT. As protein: CASLTGNTEAFF.

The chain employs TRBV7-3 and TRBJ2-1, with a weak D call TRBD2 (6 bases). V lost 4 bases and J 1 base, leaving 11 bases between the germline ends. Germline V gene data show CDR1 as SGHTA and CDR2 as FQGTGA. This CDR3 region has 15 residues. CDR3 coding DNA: TGTGCCAGCAGCTCTAGCGTCGGGTCCTACAATGAGCAGTTCTTC. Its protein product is CASSSSVGSYNEQFF.

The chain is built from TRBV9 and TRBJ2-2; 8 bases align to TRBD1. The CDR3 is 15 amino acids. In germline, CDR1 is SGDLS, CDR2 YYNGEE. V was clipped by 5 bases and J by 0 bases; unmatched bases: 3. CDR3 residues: CASRQGAPNTGELFF. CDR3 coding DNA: TGTGCCAGCAGGCAGGGGGCCCCGAACACCGGGGAGCTGTTTTTT.

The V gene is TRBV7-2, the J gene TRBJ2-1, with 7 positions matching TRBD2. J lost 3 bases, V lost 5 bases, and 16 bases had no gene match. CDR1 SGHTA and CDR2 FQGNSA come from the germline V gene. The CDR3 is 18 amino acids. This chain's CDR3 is CASSPTGKTSLVYNEQFF. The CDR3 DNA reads TGTGCCAGCAGCCCAACCGGGAAGACTAGCCTCGTCTACAATGAGCAGTTCTTC. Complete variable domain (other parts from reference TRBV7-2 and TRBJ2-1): GAGVSQSPSNKVTEKGKDVELRCDPISGHTALYWYRQSLGQGLEFLIYFQGNSAPDKSGLPSDRFSAERTGGSVSTLTIQRTQQEDSAVYLCASSPTGKTSLVYNEQFFGPGTRLTVL.

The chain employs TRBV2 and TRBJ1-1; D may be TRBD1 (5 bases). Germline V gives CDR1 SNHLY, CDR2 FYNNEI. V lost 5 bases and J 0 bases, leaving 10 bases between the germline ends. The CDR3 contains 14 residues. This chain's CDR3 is CASSTGLVNTEAFF. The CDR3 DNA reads TGTGCCAGCAGTACGGGACTCGTGAACACTGAAGCTTTCTTT.

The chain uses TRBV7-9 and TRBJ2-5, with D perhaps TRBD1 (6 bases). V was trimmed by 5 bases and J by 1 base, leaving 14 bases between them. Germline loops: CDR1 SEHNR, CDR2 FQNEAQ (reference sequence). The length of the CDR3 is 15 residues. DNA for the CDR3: TGTGCCAGCAGCGCGGCAGGGGAATCCCAAGAGACCCAGTACTTC. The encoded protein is CASSAAGESQETQYF.

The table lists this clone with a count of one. CDR3 sequence: CASRDTARQPQHF. The CDR3 DNA reads TGTGCCAGCAGGGACACGGCGCGACAGCCCCAGCATTTT. The chain recombines TRBV2 with TRBJ1-5, with D possibly being TRBD1 (5 bases). This CDR3 region has 13 residues. V was cut by 6 bases and J by 7 bases, with 13 bases left in between. Germline CDR1 SNHLY, CDR2 FYNNEI. The variable domain in full, with the rest retrieved from reference TRBV2 and TRBJ1-5, is EPEVTQTPSHQVTQMGQEVILRCVPISNHLYFYWYRQILGQKVEFLVSFYNNEISEKSEIFDDQFSVERPDGSNFTLKIRSTKLEDSAMYFCASRDTARQPQHFGDGTRLSIL.